Sequencing of this T cell receptor beta chain was carried out in a study of blood T cell repertoires in COVID-19. Repertoires were generated with immunoSEQ multiplex PCR, while TCRdb's copy carries only in-frame clones and drops some. This table has 150,000 to 200,000 clones, 70% to 80% appearing once. The origin of this receptor is a woman aged 45-65 years with active or convalescent COVID-19. Sequenced sample: peripheral blood.

CDR3: CASSLLEAGGRETQYF. The CDR3 DNA sequence: TGTGCCAGCAGTTTATTGGAAGCGGGGGGGAGAGAGACCCAGTACTTC. The chain combines TRBV28 with TRBJ2-5, with 10 bases fitting TRBD2. The CDR3 has 16 residues. Germline CDR1 reads MDHEN; CDR2 reads SYDVKM. Losses at the gene ends were 1 base for V and 4 bases for J; bases not matched to a gene: 6.